These 32 T cell receptor beta chains originate from one sample sequenced in a study of shared clonotypes between healthy human individuals. Sequencing used immunoSEQ multiplex PCR; TCRdb keeps in-frame clones, though not all of them. Here the sample spans roughly 2 million clones, under 97% being singletons. Sequencing was carried out using naive CD4+ T cells sorted from blood. Subset of the sample: CD45RA+ positively selected. The receptors shown here come from a man aged 18 to 29 in good health.

This chain connects TRBV5-1 to TRBJ2-5; 11 bases line up with TRBD2. The ends lost 3 bases at V and 7 bases at J; junction bases unmatched: 8. Germline lookup yields CDR1 SGHRS and CDR2 YFSETQ. The CDR3 totals 15 residues. CDR3 amino acids: CASSSVAGGPPTQYF. Here the CDR3 DNA reads TGCGCCAGCAGCTCCGTAGCGGGGGGGCCCCCGACCCAGTACTTC.

The rearrangement uses TRBV5-5 and TRBJ2-7; D is ambiguous. Germline CDR1 SGHKS, CDR2 YYEKEE (reference sequence). The CDR3 sequence is 14 residues long. Trimming stripped 5 bases from V and 1 base from J, with 13 bases between. DNA of the CDR3: TGTGCCAGCAGTTGGGTCTTATGGTCCTACGAGCAGTACTTC. It codes for CASSWVLWSYEQYF.

V gene TRBV25-1 combines with J gene TRBJ1-1, with D unresolved. CDR1 is MGHDK and CDR2 is SYGVNS in the germline V gene. The germline V and J ends were trimmed by 3 bases and 1 base, with 9 bases remaining between them. The CDR3 totals 14 residues. As DNA, the CDR3 is TGTGCCAGCAGTGAGAACCCGGGGAACACTGAAGCTTTCTTT. It codes for CASSENPGNTEAFF.

The chain couples TRBV9 to TRBJ2-5; tentatively, D is TRBD1 or TRBD2 (6 bases each). Germline-derived CDR1 and CDR2 are SGDLS and YYNGEE. The CDR3 covers 14 residues. Between the trimmed V and J ends, which lost 0 bases and 6 bases, there was a span of 12 bases. Here the CDR3 reads CASSVDGGLQTQYF. The CDR3 nucleotides are TGTGCCAGCAGCGTAGATGGGGGGCTGCAGACCCAGTACTTC.

For this clone: This sample also contains other DNA sequences that code for the same CDR3. The chain carries TRBV7-9 and TRBJ1-1, with unresolved D. Germline V gene data show CDR1 as SEHNR and CDR2 as FQNEAQ (reference sequence). The germline V and J ends were trimmed by 5 bases and 4 bases, with 8 bases remaining between them. The CDR3 consists of 12 residues. The chain's CDR3 is CASSLDITEAFF. CDR3 DNA sequence: TGTGCCAGCAGCCTTGATATCACTGAAGCTTTCTTT.

The chain carries TRBV7-8 and TRBJ1-1; D is possibly TRBD1 (6 bases). Germline CDR1 is SGHVS and CDR2 is FQNEAQ. The CDR3 extends over 15 amino acids. V lost 5 bases, J lost 0 bases, and 13 bases lay in between. Here the CDR3 DNA reads TGTGCCAGCAGCACCCGGGACACGCTGAACACTGAAGCTTTCTTT. It specifies CASSTRDTLNTEAFF.

The rearrangement joins TRBV10-3 to TRBJ1-3; no reliable D call. Trimming cost V 6 bases and J 4 bases, with 10 bases left between them. The CDR3 spans 13 residues. Per the germline V gene, CDR1 is ENHRY and CDR2 is SYGVKD. The CDR3 DNA reads TGTGCCATCAGCCCCGGGGTGGGAAACACCATATATTTT. Translation: CAISPGVGNTIYF.

The chain links TRBV2 to TRBJ1-1, with 11 bases identical to TRBD1. Germline V CDR1 and CDR2: SNHLY, FYNNEI. CDR3 size: 15 residues. Trimming removed 5 bases from V and 4 bases from J; junction bases left unmatched: 6. CDR3 DNA: TGTGCCAGCAGTCGCTCCGGGACAGGGGGCACTGAAGCTTTCTTT. This sequence encodes CASSRSGTGGTEAFF.

The gene calls are TRBV11-2 and TRBJ2-5; 8 nucleotides match TRBD1. From germline, CDR1 is SGHAT and CDR2 FQNNGV. The length of the CDR3 is 13 residues. The V gene end was trimmed by 6 bases and the J gene end by 4 bases; junction bases not matched to a gene: 4. CDR3 nucleotide sequence: TGTGCCAGCAGAAATACAGGGGGAGAGACCCAGTACTTC. It codes for CASRNTGGETQYF.

The chain is built from TRBV6-5 and TRBJ1-1; tentatively, D is TRBD1 (6 bases). This CDR3 is built from 15 residues. CDR1 and CDR2 from the germline V gene are MNHEY and SVGAGI. V was clipped by 3 bases and J by 4 bases, with 15 bases between them. CDR3 sequence reads: CASSYRGGRGTEAFF. The DNA of the CDR3 is TGTGCCAGCAGTTATAGGGGGGGGCGCGGCACTGAAGCTTTCTTT.

As regards this clone: Other DNA sequences within the sample encode an identical CDR3. This rearrangement joins TRBV2 to TRBJ2-3, with D hard to call. This CDR3 has 13 amino acids. CDR1 is SNHLY and CDR2 is FYNNEI in the germline V gene. The V end was cut by 4 bases, the J end by 3 bases, with 8 bases between. CDR3 bases: TGTGCCAGCAGTGCTCAAGGAACAGATACGCAGTATTTT. Amino acids: CASSAQGTDTQYF.

Here the CDR3 DNA reads TGTGCCAGCAGCTTGGTCAGCCTTAAGGATACGCAGTATTTT. Translation: CASSLVSLKDTQYF. This sequence joins TRBV5-6 and TRBJ2-3, with no clear D. Germline lookup yields CDR1 SGHDT and CDR2 YYEEEE. V shed 0 bases and J shed 6 bases, with 11 bases lying between them. The CDR3 is made up of 14 amino acids.

In this sample, this clone turned up once. The chain employs TRBV13 and TRBJ2-1; 9 bases match TRBD2. This CDR3 contains 16 residues. Per germline, CDR1 PRHDT and CDR2 FYEKMQ (reference sequence). V trimming: 5 bases; J trimming: 3 bases; junction bases outside the gene matches: 8. This chain's CDR3 is CASSPHGAGGYNEQFF. Here the CDR3 DNA reads TGTGCCAGCAGCCCCCATGGAGCGGGGGGCTACAATGAGCAGTTCTTC.

V gene TRBV7-2 combines with J gene TRBJ2-1; the D gene is possibly TRBD1 (5 bases). The germline V gene has CDR1 SGHTA and CDR2 FQGNSA. This CDR3 contains 15 residues. V lost 2 bases and J 5 bases, leaving 13 bases between the germline ends. CDR3 in DNA: TGTGCCAGCAGCTTATCGTCCCAGGGAAACAATGAGCAGTTCTTC. It yields the protein CASSLSSQGNNEQFF.

The chain couples TRBV5-1 to TRBJ1-1; 7 positions match TRBD1. The CDR3 runs to 15 residues. Germline V gene lookup returns CDR1 SGHRS and CDR2 YFSETQ. J gave up 1 base and V 3 bases, and 6 bases lay outside the gene matches. The CDR3 spells CASSSIRTGNTEAFF. The CDR3 DNA follows: TGCGCCAGCAGCTCAATCCGGACAGGGAACACTGAAGCTTTCTTT.

The chain is built from TRBV5-5 and TRBJ2-5, with 7 nucleotides matching TRBD2. This CDR3 is built from 15 residues. V dropped 1 base and J dropped 3; count of bases not matched to a gene: 6. Germline CDR1 SGHKS, CDR2 YYEKEE (reference sequence). The CDR3 DNA is TGTGCCAGCAGCTTGAGGGCCCTAGCGGAAGAGACCCAGTACTTC. It codes for CASSLRALAEETQYF. Drawing the rest from reference TRBV5-5 and TRBJ2-5, the complete variable domain is DAGVTQSPTHLIKTRGQQVTLRCSPISGHKSVSWYQQVLGQGPQFIFQYYEKEERGRGNFPDRFSARQFPNYSSELNVNALLLGDSALYLCASSLRALAEETQYFGPGTRLLVL.

The chain employs TRBV6-6 and TRBJ2-3, with a possible D match to TRBD1 (6 bases). CDR3 length: 14 residues. Trimming removed 0 bases from V and 7 bases from J, with 11 bases in between. Germline CDR1 is MNHNY and CDR2 is SVGAGI (reference sequence). In DNA, the CDR3 is TGTGCCAGCAGTTACTCACAGGGTACAAATACGCAGTATTTT. Its translation is CASSYSQGTNTQYF.

The rearrangement joins TRBV6-1 to TRBJ2-1, with 7 bases lining up with TRBD2. After removal of 8 bases from V and 3 bases from J, the junction contained 7 bases not matched to a gene. CDR3 length equals 14 residues. Germline V gives CDR1 MNHNS, CDR2 SASEGT. As DNA, the CDR3 is TGTGCCAGCCGGAAAGCGGGGATCTACAATGAGCAGTTCTTC. Translating it yields CASRKAGIYNEQFF.

V usage is TRBV14 and J usage is TRBJ2-7; a possible D gene is TRBD1 (5 bases). The CDR3 contains 13 residues. Germline loops: CDR1 SGHDN, CDR2 FVKESK. V was trimmed by 4 bases and J by 1 base, leaving 8 bases between them. CDR3 nucleotides: TGTGCCAGCAGCCTCAGGGTATCCTACGAGCAGTACTTC. This gives the protein CASSLRVSYEQYF.

The chain joins TRBV7-6 to TRBJ2-1; 8 bases map to TRBD2. The CDR3 is made up of 16 amino acids. V was pared by 1 base and J by 5 bases, with 7 bases of the junction left unmatched. Germline lookup yields CDR1 SGHVS and CDR2 FNYEAQ. The CDR3 DNA reads as TGTGCCAGCAGCTTAGTCCCCGGGACTAGTGACAATGAGCAGTTCTTC. Protein: CASSLVPGTSDNEQFF. The full variable domain, its missing parts supplied by reference TRBV7-6 and TRBJ2-1, is GAGVSQSPRYKVTKRGQDVALRCDPISGHVSLYWYRQALGQGPEFLTYFNYEAQQDKSGLPNDRFSAERPEGSISTLTIQRTEQRDSAMYRCASSLVPGTSDNEQFFGPGTRLTVL.

The V gene is TRBV15, the J gene TRBJ1-2, with D unclear. Germline values: CDR1 LNHNV, CDR2 YYDKDF (reference sequence). The CDR3 has 14 residues. Trimming took 0 bases from V and 2 from J, leaving 7 bases between them. The CDR3 spells CATSRDALNYGYTF. CDR3 nucleotides: TGTGCCACCAGCAGAGATGCTTTAAACTATGGCTACACCTTC.

The chain links TRBV19 to TRBJ1-4, with 8 bases identical to TRBD1. Germline CDR1 is LNHDA and CDR2 is SQIVND (reference sequence). Trimming cost V 4 bases and J 7 bases; bases outside gene matches: 5. The CDR3 length is 14 residues. As DNA, the CDR3 is TGTGCCAGTAGTACAGGGGGCGTCAGTGAAAAACTGTTTTTT. Translating gives CASSTGGVSEKLFF.

CDR3 protein: CAINSGIEQFF. The CDR3 nucleotides read TGTGCCATCAATAGCGGGATCGAGCAGTTCTTC. The chain couples TRBV25-1 to TRBJ2-1; 8 nucleotides agree with TRBD2. Germline-derived CDR1 and CDR2 are MGHDK and SYGVNS. The CDR3 extends over 11 amino acids. J lost 10 bases, V lost 10 bases, and 6 bases had no gene match.

This chain joins TRBV6-5 and TRBJ2-7; weak D call: TRBD1 (5 bases). V lost 7 bases and J lost 4, with 8 bases in between. Germline CDR1 reads MNHEY; CDR2 reads SVGAGI. CDR3 length: 11 amino acids. The CDR3 reads CASKQGYEQYF. The CDR3 DNA follows: TGTGCCAGCAAGCAGGGTTACGAGCAGTACTTC.

Remarks on this clone: At one end, the junction sequence differs from germline, possibly due to a read error. The chain couples TRBV30 to TRBJ1-1, with D possibly TRBD1 on 6 matching bases. Germline CDR1 is GTSNPN and CDR2 is SVGIG (reference sequence). This CDR3 is 17 amino acids long. The CDR3 spells CAWRGRQVISRDTEAFF. The DNA of the CDR3 is TGTGCTTGGAGGGGGAGGCAGGTTATTTCACGGGACACTGAAGCTTTCTTT. The variable domain in full, completed from reference TRBV30 and TRBJ1-1, reads SQTIHQWPATLVQPVGSPLSLECTVEGTSNPNLYWYRQAAGRGLQLLFYSVGIGQISSEVPQNLSASRPQDRQFILSSKKLLLSDSGFYLCAWRGRQVISRDTEAFFGQGTRLTVV.

The CDR3, as DNA: TGCGCCAGCAGCTTGGTCTTAACAGGGAACACTGAAGCTTTCTTT. Protein: CASSLVLTGNTEAFF. The J gene is TRBJ1-1, the V gene TRBV5-1; D possibly corresponds to TRBD1 (5 bases). This CDR3 has 15 residues. Looked up from germline, CDR1 is SGHRS and CDR2 is YFSETQ. Trimming shortened V by 0 bases and J by 1 base, and 10 bases separated the two germline ends.

The rearrangement links TRBV4-1 to TRBJ1-1; no definite D call. With 0 bases removed from V and 1 base from J, the gap between germline ends came to 9 bases. Per the germline V gene, CDR1 is MGHRA and CDR2 is YSYEKL. The CDR3 loop spans 15 amino acids. The CDR3 DNA follows: TGCGCCAGCAGCCAAGAAGCAGGAAAGAACACTGAAGCTTTCTTT. Amino acids: CASSQEAGKNTEAFF.

The chain recombines TRBV6-1 with TRBJ1-6; D perhaps matches TRBD1 (5 bases). Per germline, CDR1 MNHNS and CDR2 SASEGT. V was cut by 4 bases and J by 10 bases, with 17 bases left in between. This CDR3 is built from 15 residues. The CDR3 here is CASSVAGRVGSPLHF. The CDR3 coding sequence is TGTGCCAGCAGTGTAGCAGGGCGAGTAGGCTCACCCCTCCACTTT.

This sequence joins TRBV10-1 and TRBJ2-3; D is unclear. Germline V lookup: CDR1 WNHNN, CDR2 SYGVQD (reference sequence). Deletions cut 0 bases from V and 2 bases from J, with 9 bases between. This CDR3 contains 15 residues. The CDR3 loop reads CASSESAAITDTQYF. CDR3 DNA: TGCGCCAGCAGTGAGTCGGCCGCGATCACAGATACGCAGTATTTT.

The chain carries TRBV7-9 and TRBJ2-6; D might be TRBD1 or TRBD2, each matching 6 bases. This CDR3 spans 17 amino acids. Between the trimmed V and J ends, which lost 3 bases and 6 bases, there was a span of 18 bases. Looked up from germline, CDR1 is SEHNR and CDR2 is FQNEAQ (reference sequence). The CDR3 region has the DNA TGTGCCAGCAGCTTTTCTGGGGGGCGCAAAAAGGCCAACGTCCTGACTTTC. As protein: CASSFSGGRKKANVLTF. The variable domain in full, completed from reference TRBV7-9 and TRBJ2-6, reads DTGVSQNPRHKITKRGQNVTFRCDPISEHNRLYWYRQTLGQGPEFLTYFQNEAQLEKSRLLSDRFSAERPKGSFSTLEIQRTEQGDSAMYLCASSFSGGRKKANVLTFGAGSRLTVL.

The sample holds one count of this clone. The chain links TRBV7-2 to TRBJ2-7, with TRBD1 identical over 7 bases. CDR1 SGHTA and CDR2 FQGNSA come from the germline V gene. The CDR3 runs to 15 residues. Trimming removed 1 base from V and 2 bases from J; junction bases left unmatched: 5. The CDR3 region has the DNA TGTGCCAGCAGCTTAGGACAGGGAATAACCTACGAGCAGTACTTC. The encoded protein is CASSLGQGITYEQYF.

The chain carries TRBV10-2 and TRBJ2-2, with 12 bases identical to TRBD1. Germline V gene lookup returns CDR1 WSHSY and CDR2 SAAADI. This CDR3 spans 14 amino acids. V lost 8 bases and J lost 5; bases outside the gene matches: 3. The CDR3 is CASQGQGATGELFF. The CDR3 region has the DNA TGCGCCAGCCAGGGACAGGGGGCAACCGGGGAGCTGTTTTTT.